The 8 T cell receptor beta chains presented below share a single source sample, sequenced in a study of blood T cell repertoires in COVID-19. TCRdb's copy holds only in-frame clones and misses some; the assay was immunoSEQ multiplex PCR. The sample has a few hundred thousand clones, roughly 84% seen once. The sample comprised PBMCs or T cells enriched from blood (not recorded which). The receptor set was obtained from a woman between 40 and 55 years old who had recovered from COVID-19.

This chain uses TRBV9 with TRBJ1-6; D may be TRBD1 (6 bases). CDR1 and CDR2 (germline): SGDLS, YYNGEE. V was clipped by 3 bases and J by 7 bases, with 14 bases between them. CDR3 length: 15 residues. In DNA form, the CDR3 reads TGTGCCAGCAGCGAGAGTAACCAGGGGAATTCACCCCTCCACTTT. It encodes CASSESNQGNSPLHF.

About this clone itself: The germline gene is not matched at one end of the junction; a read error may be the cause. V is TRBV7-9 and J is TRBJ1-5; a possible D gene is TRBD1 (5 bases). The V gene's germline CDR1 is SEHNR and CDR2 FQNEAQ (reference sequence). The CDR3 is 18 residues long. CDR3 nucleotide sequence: TGTGTCAGCAGCTCGGTTAGGGCGGGGGAAAATAACAATCAGCCCCAGCATTTT. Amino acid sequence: CVSSSVRAGENNNQPQHF.

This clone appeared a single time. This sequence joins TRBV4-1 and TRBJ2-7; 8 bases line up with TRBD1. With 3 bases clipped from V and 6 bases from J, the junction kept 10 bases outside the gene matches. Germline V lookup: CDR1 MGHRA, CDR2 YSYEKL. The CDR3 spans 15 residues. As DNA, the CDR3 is TGCGCCAGCAGCCAGCCTGGACAGGGTTCCCCCGAGCAGTACTTC. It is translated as CASSQPGQGSPEQYF.

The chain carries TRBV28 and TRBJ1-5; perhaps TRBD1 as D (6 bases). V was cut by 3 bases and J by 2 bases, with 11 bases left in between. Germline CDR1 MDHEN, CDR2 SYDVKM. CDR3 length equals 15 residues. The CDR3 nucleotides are TGTGCCAGCAGTTTCAAAGAGGGGGGCAATCAGCCCCAGCATTTT. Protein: CASSFKEGGNQPQHF.

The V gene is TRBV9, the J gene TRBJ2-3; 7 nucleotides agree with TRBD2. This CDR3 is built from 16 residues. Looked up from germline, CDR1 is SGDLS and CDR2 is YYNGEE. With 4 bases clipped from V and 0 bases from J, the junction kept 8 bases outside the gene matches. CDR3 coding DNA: TGTGCCAGCAGCTCATTCCGCGGGAGAAGCACAGATACGCAGTATTTT. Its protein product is CASSSFRGRSTDTQYF.

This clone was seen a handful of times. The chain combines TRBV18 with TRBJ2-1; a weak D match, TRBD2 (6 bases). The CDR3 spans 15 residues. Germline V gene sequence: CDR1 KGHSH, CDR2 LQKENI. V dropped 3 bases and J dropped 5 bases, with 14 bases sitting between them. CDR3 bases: TGTGCCAGCTCACCCTGGGCGGGAAAAGACAATGAGCAGTTCTTC. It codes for CASSPWAGKDNEQFF.

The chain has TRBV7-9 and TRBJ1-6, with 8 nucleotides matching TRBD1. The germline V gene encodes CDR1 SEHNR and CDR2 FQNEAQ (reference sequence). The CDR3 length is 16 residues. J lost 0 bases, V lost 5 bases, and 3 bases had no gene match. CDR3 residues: CASSRTGSSYNSPLHF. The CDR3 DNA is TGTGCCAGCAGCAGGACAGGGAGCTCCTATAATTCACCCCTCCACTTT. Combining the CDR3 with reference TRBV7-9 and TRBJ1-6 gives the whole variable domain DTGVSQNPRHKITKRGQNVTFRCDPISEHNRLYWYRQTLGQGPEFLTYFQNEAQLEKSRLLSDRFSAERPKGSFSTLEIQRTEQGDSAMYLCASSRTGSSYNSPLHFGNGTRLTVT.

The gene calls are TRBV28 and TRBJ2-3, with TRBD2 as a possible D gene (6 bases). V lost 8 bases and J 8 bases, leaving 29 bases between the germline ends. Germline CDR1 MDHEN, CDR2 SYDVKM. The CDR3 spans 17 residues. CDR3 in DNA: TGTGCCAGCGTAAAGAAGTGGGTCGGGGGTGGCCCGCGTACGCAGTATTTT. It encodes CASVKKWVGGGPRTQYF. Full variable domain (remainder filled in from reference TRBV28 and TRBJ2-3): DVKVTQSSRYLVKRTGEKVFLECVQDMDHENMFWYRQDPGLGLRLIYFSYDVKMKEKGDIPEGYSVSREKKERFSLILESASTNQTSMYLCASVKKWVGGGPRTQYFGPGTRLTVL.